This T cell receptor (beta chain) was profiled in a study of shared clonotypes between healthy human individuals. Findings and limits, study-wide: The study found lower generation probabilities in non-shared clonotypes than in those shared by all four donors. Sharing across four donors was highest in naive CD4 (roughly 5%) and lowest in memory CD8 (approximately 0.4%).

Splitting the CD4+ cells yielded a CD45RA+ naive subset and a CD45RA-negative memory subset. Concerning this clone: Its antigen remains unidentified.

From germline, CDR1 is SGHNT and CDR2 YYREEE (reference sequence). V dropped 4 bases and J dropped 6; count of bases not matched to a gene: 11. This CDR3 has 15 amino acids. Profiling relied on immunoSEQ multiplex PCR, and the TCRdb table lists in-frame clones only, not all of them. The sample lists about 960,000 clones; less than 85% were seen once. This clonotype was obtained from a man aged 18 to 29 in good health. Sequencing was performed on memory CD4+ T cells sorted from blood. This sample's subset: CD45RA-negative fraction. The V call is TRBV5-4, the J call TRBJ2-7, with 9 bases matching TRBD2. The DNA of the CDR3 is TGTGCCAGCAGCCTGCAGGGGACTAGCCCGGGCGAGCAGTACTTC. This sequence encodes CASSLQGTSPGEQYF.